These T cell receptor beta chains were read from a single sample in a study of T cell responses to AZD1222 COVID-19 vaccine. This table comes from immunoSEQ multiplex PCR, and its TCRdb copy is limited to in-frame clones, with some not included. The sample has more than 70,000 clones; approximately 90% are singletons. The sample in question was peripheral blood, obtained 28 days after the second AZD1222 dose. These TCRs come from an adult who received the AZD1222 COVID-19 vaccine. CDR3s leave out the opening cysteine and the closing phenylalanine or tryptophan. The D gene is left open where the match is weak.

J,V,D,CDR3
TRBJ1-5,TRBV28,NA,ASSLANQPQH
TRBJ2-7,TRBV27,NA,ASGTPRYEQY
TRBJ2-2,TRBV9,NA,ASSPTGLQNTGELF
TRBJ2-7,TRBV11-2,NA,ASSLLFTYEQY
TRBJ2-7,TRBV27,NA,ASIYSVSYEQY
TRBJ2-2,TRBV28,NA,ASSLRGVNTGELF
TRBJ1-5,TRBV20-1,NA,SARDRAVRY
TRBJ1-4,TRBV3-1/TRBV3-2,NA,ASSPREGPNEKLF
TRBJ2-3,TRBV19,TRBD2,ASSTLLAGGADTQY
TRBJ2-7,TRBV6-2/TRBV6-3,TRBD1,ASSYKQGPTYEQY
TRBJ2-1,TRBV7-2,TRBD2,ASSGPLASTYNEQF
TRBJ1-1,TRBV27,NA,ASSLKDRVGTEAF
TRBJ1-6,TRBV27,NA,ASSTQGPLNSPLH
TRBJ2-7,TRBV18,TRBD1,ASSPGTGGDEQY
TRBJ2-1,TRBV11-3,NA,ASSLTSSYNEQF
TRBJ2-2,TRBV28,NA,ASSLWGSTGELF
TRBJ1-2,TRBV10-3,NA,AISESGRWAYT
TRBJ2-1,TRBV10-1,NA,ASSESGWGYNEQF
TRBJ2-1,TRBV11-2,NA,ASSSSLQGSNSYNEQF
TRBJ2-5,TRBV28,NA,ASSLYQGNRETQY
TRBJ2-1,TRBV2,TRBD1,ASRMGQGVIYEQF
TRBJ2-7,TRBV11-2,NA,ASSVSSGAGGYEQY
TRBJ1-4,TRBV5-1,NA,ASSLVGQGGEKLF
TRBJ2-1,TRBV7-2,TRBD1,ASSPDRGEQF
TRBJ2-7,TRBV6-5,NA,ASSPSAQGEQY
TRBJ2-1,TRBV19,TRBD2,ASSPLTGTSGRNEQF
TRBJ2-1,TRBV6-4,NA,ASSAPVPAYNEQF
TRBJ1-5,TRBV5-1,TRBD1,ASSPRQGVQPQH
TRBJ2-7,TRBV7-9,NA,ASSWGPPGGYEQY
TRBJ1-5,TRBV5-1,NA,ARLWTRDQPQH
TRBJ2-5,TRBV3-1/TRBV3-2,NA,ASSQDPRGQETQY
TRBJ2-1,TRBV6-2/TRBV6-3,NA,ASSGFISYNEQF
TRBJ1-3,TRBV12-5,NA,ASGLGGPGNTIY
TRBJ2-1,TRBV5-4,NA,ASSSSSAGEQF
TRBJ2-1,TRBV11-2,TRBD2,ASSLESSGGPF
TRBJ2-4,TRBV19,NA,ASSAGQLNIQY
TRBJ2-1,TRBV24-1,NA,ATSDRTGGAYNEQF
TRBJ2-7,TRBV6-1,NA,ASSFGSSPYEQY
TRBJ1-1,TRBV7-2,NA,ASSSHGGNTEAF
TRBJ1-2,TRBV25-1,NA,ASSEDDRRNGYT
TRBJ1-1,TRBV18,NA,ASSPGRGEDTEAF
TRBJ2-7,TRBV18,TRBD2,ASSGRSSGSYEQY
TRBJ2-5,TRBV6-2/TRBV6-3,NA,ASSYRRETQY
TRBJ1-1,TRBV9,TRBD1,ASSGADGPGTGREAF
TRBJ1-1,TRBV29-1,TRBD1,SVPTDRGLNTEAF